A selection of T cell receptor beta chains follows, all from one sample in a study of shared clonotypes between healthy human individuals. Data came from immunoSEQ multiplex PCR; TCRdb stores just in-frame clones and leaves some out. In the table there are about 820,000 clones, 80% to 95% of which are singletons. Sequencing input: naive CD8+ T cells sorted from blood. The receptors were gathered from a man aged 30 to 45 in good health. CDR3s include the opening cysteine and the closing phenylalanine or tryptophan. Fields, in order: V gene, D gene, clone size, J gene, CDR3 protein, CDR3 DNA. A D gene is named only where the DNA matches it firmly. Rows give clone size only sometimes, using once, few, many, or a class for an expanded clone.

v_call: TRBV7-2
d_call: NA
clone_size: NA
j_call: TRBJ2-7
cdr3_aa: CASSFLNVPAYEQYF
cdr3_nt: TGTGCCAGCAGCTTCCTAAACGTCCCGGCTTACGAGCAGTACTTC

v_call: TRBV6-1
d_call: NA
clone_size: NA
j_call: TRBJ2-1
cdr3_aa: CASRAYNEQFF
cdr3_nt: TGTGCCAGCAGGGCGTACAATGAGCAGTTCTTC

v_call: TRBV19
d_call: NA
clone_size: NA
j_call: TRBJ1-2
cdr3_aa: CASRIYYGYTF
cdr3_nt: TGTGCCAGTAGAATTTACTATGGCTACACCTTC

v_call: TRBV5-4
d_call: TRBD2
clone_size: NA
j_call: TRBJ2-5
cdr3_aa: CASSLAGSGSWQETQYF
cdr3_nt: TGTGCCAGCAGCTTGGCCGGTAGCGGGAGTTGGCAAGAGACCCAGTACTTC

v_call: TRBV11-2
d_call: NA
clone_size: once
j_call: TRBJ2-7
cdr3_aa: CASSSKLGSYEQYF
cdr3_nt: TGTGCCAGCAGCTCCAAACTTGGATCCTACGAGCAGTACTTC

v_call: TRBV18
d_call: TRBD2
clone_size: NA
j_call: TRBJ2-5
cdr3_aa: CASSASGSTETQYF
cdr3_nt: TGTGCCAGCTCAGCTAGCGGGAGTACCGAGACCCAGTACTTC

v_call: TRBV4-1
d_call: NA
clone_size: NA
j_call: TRBJ2-7
cdr3_aa: CASSQESSNSYEQYF
cdr3_nt: TGCGCCAGCAGCCAAGAAAGCTCCAACTCCTACGAGCAGTACTTC

v_call: TRBV7-9
d_call: NA
clone_size: NA
j_call: TRBJ2-7
cdr3_aa: CASSLVGVKMDEQYF
cdr3_nt: TGTGCCAGCAGCTTAGTAGGGGTTAAAATGGACGAGCAGTACTTC

v_call: TRBV29-1
d_call: TRBD2
clone_size: NA
j_call: TRBJ2-5
cdr3_aa: CSVLLAAQETQYF
cdr3_nt: TGCAGCGTTCTACTAGCGGCTCAAGAGACCCAGTACTTC

v_call: TRBV4-3
d_call: NA
clone_size: NA
j_call: TRBJ2-1
cdr3_aa: CASSQGGDYNEQFF
cdr3_nt: TGCGCCAGCAGCCAAGGGGGCGATTACAATGAGCAGTTCTTC

v_call: TRBV4-1
d_call: NA
clone_size: NA
j_call: TRBJ2-1
cdr3_aa: CASSHAGLNNEQFF
cdr3_nt: TGCGCCAGCAGCCATGCAGGGCTGAACAATGAGCAGTTCTTC

v_call: TRBV5-1
d_call: TRBD2
clone_size: NA
j_call: TRBJ2-5
cdr3_aa: CASSLGLAGVNLQYETQYF
cdr3_nt: TGCGCCAGCAGCTTGGGACTAGCGGGAGTAAACCTTCAGTACGAGACCCAGTACTTC

v_call: TRBV30
d_call: TRBD1
clone_size: NA
j_call: TRBJ2-7
cdr3_aa: CAWKTGTGDYEQYF
cdr3_nt: TGTGCCTGGAAAACCGGGACAGGGGACTACGAGCAGTACTTC

v_call: TRBV7-9
d_call: TRBD1
clone_size: NA
j_call: TRBJ1-4
cdr3_aa: CASSPVTGGREKLFF
cdr3_nt: TGTGCCAGCAGCCCGGTGACAGGGGGCCGGGAAAAACTGTTTTTT

v_call: TRBV11-2
d_call: TRBD2
clone_size: NA
j_call: TRBJ2-7
cdr3_aa: CASSSGTSGRAYEQYF
cdr3_nt: TGTGCCAGCAGCTCCGGGACTAGCGGGAGGGCCTACGAGCAGTACTTC

v_call: TRBV5-4
d_call: TRBD1
clone_size: NA
j_call: TRBJ2-7
cdr3_aa: CASSLLPGQGYEQYF
cdr3_nt: TGTGCCAGCAGCTTACTCCCGGGACAGGGCTACGAGCAGTACTTC

v_call: TRBV5-1
d_call: NA
clone_size: NA
j_call: TRBJ2-7
cdr3_aa: CASSLEADEQYF
cdr3_nt: TGCGCCAGCAGCTTGGAAGCGGACGAGCAGTACTTC

v_call: TRBV6-4
d_call: TRBD2
clone_size: few
j_call: TRBJ2-1
cdr3_aa: CASSSTTSGNFNEQFF
cdr3_nt: TGTGCCAGCAGCTCTACTACTAGCGGGAACTTCAATGAGCAGTTCTTC

v_call: TRBV29-1
d_call: NA
clone_size: NA
j_call: TRBJ2-7
cdr3_aa: CSVEVMGNEAVYEQYF
cdr3_nt: TGCAGCGTTGAAGTGATGGGGAACGAGGCGGTTTACGAGCAGTACTTC

v_call: TRBV9
d_call: TRBD1
clone_size: NA
j_call: TRBJ1-2
cdr3_aa: CASSQTGTGSNGYTF
cdr3_nt: TGTGCCAGCAGCCAAACCGGGACAGGGTCTAATGGCTACACCTTC

v_call: TRBV25-1
d_call: NA
clone_size: NA
j_call: TRBJ2-7
cdr3_aa: CASSADRYYEQYF
cdr3_nt: TGTGCCAGCAGTGCTGACAGGTACTACGAGCAGTACTTC

v_call: TRBV15
d_call: NA
clone_size: NA
j_call: TRBJ2-1
cdr3_aa: CATSRDSTYNEQFF
cdr3_nt: TGTGCCACCAGCAGGGACAGTACCTACAATGAGCAGTTCTTC

v_call: TRBV28
d_call: NA
clone_size: NA
j_call: TRBJ1-5
cdr3_aa: CASSLFGQPQHF
cdr3_nt: TGTGCCAGCAGTTTGTTTGGGCAGCCCCAGCATTTT

v_call: TRBV14
d_call: NA
clone_size: NA
j_call: TRBJ2-7
cdr3_aa: CASSPGDGAYEQYF
cdr3_nt: TGTGCCAGCAGCCCCGGTGACGGAGCCTACGAGCAGTACTTC

v_call: TRBV28
d_call: NA
clone_size: NA
j_call: TRBJ2-7
cdr3_aa: CASSAARIYEQYF
cdr3_nt: TGTGCCAGCAGTGCCGCCAGAATCTACGAGCAGTACTTC

v_call: TRBV7-9
d_call: NA
clone_size: NA
j_call: TRBJ2-1
cdr3_aa: CASSYHDGSRNEQFF
cdr3_nt: TGTGCCAGCAGCTACCACGACGGGAGTCGGAATGAGCAGTTCTTC

v_call: TRBV27
d_call: TRBD2
clone_size: NA
j_call: TRBJ2-7
cdr3_aa: CASRRGLALDEQYF
cdr3_nt: TGTGCCAGCAGGAGGGGACTAGCTCTAGACGAGCAGTACTTC

v_call: TRBV27
d_call: TRBD2
clone_size: NA
j_call: TRBJ2-3
cdr3_aa: CASSPIVAGGSTDTQYF
cdr3_nt: TGTGCCAGCAGTCCTATAGTGGCGGGGGGATCCACAGATACGCAGTATTTT

v_call: TRBV6-5
d_call: NA
clone_size: NA
j_call: TRBJ2-3
cdr3_aa: CASSSGIDTQYF
cdr3_nt: TGTGCCAGCAGTTCAGGGATCGATACGCAGTATTTT

v_call: TRBV29-1
d_call: TRBD1
clone_size: NA
j_call: TRBJ2-3
cdr3_aa: CSVERMDRGPSTDTQYF
cdr3_nt: TGCAGCGTGGAACGAATGGACAGGGGGCCTAGCACAGATACGCAGTATTTT

v_call: TRBV7-9
d_call: TRBD2
clone_size: NA
j_call: TRBJ2-1
cdr3_aa: CASSLLSSGLAQYNEQFF
cdr3_nt: TGTGCCAGCAGCTTGCTTAGCTCGGGACTAGCCCAATACAATGAGCAGTTCTTC

v_call: TRBV14
d_call: NA
clone_size: once
j_call: TRBJ2-7
cdr3_aa: CASSQGRTYEQYF
cdr3_nt: TGTGCCAGCAGCCAAGGCAGGACCTACGAGCAGTACTTC

v_call: TRBV7-3
d_call: NA
clone_size: NA
j_call: TRBJ2-1
cdr3_aa: CASSGGLHNEQFF
cdr3_nt: TGTGCCAGCAGCGGGGGACTTCACAATGAGCAGTTCTTC

v_call: TRBV5-1
d_call: NA
clone_size: NA
j_call: TRBJ2-7
cdr3_aa: CASSLVGYSYEQYF
cdr3_nt: TGCGCCAGCAGCTTGGTCGGGTACTCCTACGAGCAGTACTTC

v_call: TRBV5-1
d_call: NA
clone_size: NA
j_call: TRBJ2-3
cdr3_aa: CASSLASSATDTQYF
cdr3_nt: TGCGCCAGCAGCTTGGCCTCATCGGCCACAGATACGCAGTATTTT

v_call: TRBV7-9
d_call: NA
clone_size: NA
j_call: TRBJ1-1
cdr3_aa: CASSPPSAGAEAFF
cdr3_nt: TGTGCCAGCAGCCCGCCTAGCGCGGGCGCTGAAGCTTTCTTT

v_call: TRBV4-3
d_call: TRBD1
clone_size: NA
j_call: TRBJ2-3
cdr3_aa: CASSQDLTGRLDTQYF
cdr3_nt: TGCGCCAGCAGCCAAGATCTGACAGGGAGACTGGATACGCAGTATTTT

v_call: TRBV4-1
d_call: NA
clone_size: once
j_call: TRBJ2-1
cdr3_aa: CASSWGTHNEQFF
cdr3_nt: TGCGCCAGCAGCTGGGGGACCCACAATGAGCAGTTCTTC

v_call: TRBV5-1
d_call: NA
clone_size: NA
j_call: TRBJ2-3
cdr3_aa: CASTSEGITDTQYF
cdr3_nt: TGCGCCAGCACCTCCGAGGGAATCACAGATACGCAGTATTTT

v_call: TRBV12-1
d_call: NA
clone_size: NA
j_call: TRBJ2-1
cdr3_aa: CASSFESSGTGLPYNEQFF
cdr3_nt: TGTGCCAGCAGCTTTGAGAGCTCGGGGACAGGCCTTCCCTACAATGAGCAGTTCTTC

v_call: TRBV27
d_call: NA
clone_size: NA
j_call: TRBJ2-1
cdr3_aa: CASSMSASSYNEQFF
cdr3_nt: TGTGCCAGCAGCATGTCCGCTAGCTCCTACAATGAGCAGTTCTTC

v_call: TRBV6-1
d_call: TRBD1
clone_size: NA
j_call: TRBJ1-5
cdr3_aa: CASSDRRGNNQPQHF
cdr3_nt: TGTGCCAGCAGTGATCGCAGGGGGAACAATCAGCCCCAGCATTTT